The 29 T cell receptor beta chains below come from one sample, sequenced in a study of T cell responses to AZD1222 COVID-19 vaccine. The assay was immunoSEQ multiplex PCR, and TCRdb's table has in-frame clones only and misses some. Of approximately 94,000 clones in the sample, around 87% are singletons; the top ten hold roughly 4.2%. The sequenced sample was peripheral blood, obtained on day 0 of MenACWY control vaccination. The receptor source for this set is an adult in good health.

The CDR3 nucleotides are TGTGCCAGCAGTAGGGGGGAGACCCAGTACTTC. Amino acids: CASSRGETQYF. The V gene is TRBV27, the J gene TRBJ2-5; tentative D call: TRBD1 (6 bases). The V end was cut by 5 bases, the J end by 5 bases, with 6 bases between. Germline CDR1 MNHEY, CDR2 SMNVEV (reference sequence). The CDR3 length is 11 residues.

This chain connects TRBV11-2 to TRBJ1-2, with D possibly TRBD1 on 5 matching bases. Germline loops: CDR1 SGHAT, CDR2 FQNNGV. This CDR3 is built from 16 residues. V was cut by 0 bases and J by 2 bases, with 13 bases left in between. DNA for the CDR3: TGTGCCAGCAGCTTAGATGCCCCGACAGCAAACTATGGCTACACCTTC. Translation: CASSLDAPTANYGYTF.

The rearrangement uses TRBV5-4 and TRBJ2-7, with D perhaps TRBD1 (5 bases). The V gene lost 0 bases and the J gene lost 5 bases, with 15 bases spanning the gap. Germline loops: CDR1 SGHNT, CDR2 YYREEE (reference sequence). The CDR3 is 15 residues long. The CDR3 protein is CASSLGGKVDDEQYF. The CDR3 coding sequence is TGTGCCAGCAGCTTGGGGGGCAAGGTGGACGACGAGCAGTACTTC.

The genes are TRBV7-2 and TRBJ2-6; D is undetermined. Per germline, CDR1 SGHTA and CDR2 FQGNSA. Deletions cut 1 base from V and 4 bases from J, with 20 bases between. The CDR3 consists of 19 residues. The CDR3 here is CASSLVADPRGAGANVLTF. Here the CDR3 DNA reads TGTGCCAGCAGCTTAGTGGCCGATCCCCGCGGCGCCGGGGCCAACGTCCTGACTTTC.

J is TRBJ1-1 and V is TRBV28, with TRBD1 as a possible D gene (6 bases). Trimming removed 5 bases from V and 7 bases from J, with 20 bases in between. The CDR3 runs 15 residues. CDR1 and CDR2 from the germline V gene are MDHEN and SYDVKM. The CDR3 loop reads CASSKPGLGGLEAFF. CDR3 in DNA: TGTGCCAGCAGTAAGCCGGGTCTCGGGGGGCTTGAAGCTTTCTTT.

V gene TRBV29-1 combines with J gene TRBJ2-7; 8 positions agree with TRBD1. V shed 6 bases and J 7 bases; nucleotides not matched to a gene: 11. This CDR3 has 13 residues. Per the germline V gene, CDR1 is SQVTM and CDR2 is ANQGSEA. This CDR3 is CSVVGTGQREQYF. The CDR3 DNA reads TGCAGCGTAGTCGGGACAGGACAGCGGGAGCAGTACTTC.

The gene calls are TRBV10-3 and TRBJ1-4; no clear D gene. Germline CDR1 ENHRY, CDR2 SYGVKD. The CDR3 has 13 amino acids. Trimming cost V 4 bases and J 1 base, with 4 bases left between them. DNA of the CDR3: TGTGCCATCAGTGTTATAACTAATGAAAAACTGTTTTTT. Translation gives CAISVITNEKLFF.

The rearrangement joins TRBV7-2 to TRBJ2-5, with D perhaps assigned TRBD1 or TRBD2 (7 bases each). The V gene's germline CDR1 is SGHTA and CDR2 FQGNSA. The CDR3 contains 15 residues. Trimming removed 4 bases from V and 3 bases from J, with 15 bases in between. Here the CDR3 DNA reads TGTGCCAGCAGCTCTCCAGGGGGGGCGGAAGAGACCCAGTACTTC. It specifies CASSSPGGAEETQYF.

The chain employs TRBV18 and TRBJ2-2; D possibly corresponds to TRBD1 (6 bases). V was pared by 6 bases and J by 0 bases, with 11 bases between. This CDR3 has 15 residues. Germline CDR1 and CDR2: KGHSH and LQKENI. The CDR3 nucleotides read TGTGCCAGCTCTTCCGGGACAACGAACACCGGGGAGCTGTTTTTT. As protein: CASSSGTTNTGELFF.

The rearrangement joins TRBV4-3 to TRBJ1-4; maybe TRBD1 (5 bases). V lost 6 bases and J 8 bases, leaving 13 bases between the germline ends. The CDR3 extends over 13 amino acids. Germline V lookup: CDR1 LGHNA, CDR2 YSLEER. The CDR3 loop is CASSWGNQEKLFF. Here the CDR3 DNA reads TGCGCCAGCAGTTGGGGGAATCAAGAAAAACTGTTTTTT.

The J gene is TRBJ2-5, the V gene TRBV28, with TRBD1 matching 12 bases. CDR3 length: 15 residues. Unmatched junction bases numbered 6, after V lost 10 bases and J lost 0 bases. Germline V gene data show CDR1 as MDHEN and CDR2 as SYDVKM. CDR3 DNA sequence: TGTGCCATCGGGACAGGGGGCTTGTACCAAGAGACCCAGTACTTC. This encodes CAIGTGGLYQETQYF.

The chain joins TRBV6-5 to TRBJ2-5, with 8 bases matching TRBD2. Germline V gives CDR1 MNHEY, CDR2 SVGAGI. The CDR3 extends over 14 amino acids. Germline trimming cut 4 bases from V and 3 bases from J; bases unmatched to any gene: 4. CDR3 amino acids: CASSSGGEEETQYF. Written as DNA, the CDR3 is TGTGCCAGCAGTTCCGGGGGGGAGGAAGAGACCCAGTACTTC.

In this sample, this clone turned up once. The chain recombines TRBV5-1 with TRBJ2-1; D may correspond to TRBD1 or TRBD2 (5 bases each). With 6 bases removed from V and 3 bases from J, the gap between germline ends came to 16 bases. CDR1 and CDR2 (germline): SGHRS, YFSETQ. This CDR3 has 15 amino acids. CDR3 residues: CASKVGELLYNEQFF. Here the CDR3 DNA reads TGCGCCAGCAAAGTGGGGGAGTTACTCTACAATGAGCAGTTCTTC. Complete variable domain (other parts from reference TRBV5-1 and TRBJ2-1): KAGVTQTPRYLIKTRGQQVTLSCSPISGHRSVSWYQQTPGQGLQFLFEYFSETQRNKGNFPGRFSGRQFSNSRSEMNVSTLELGDSALYLCASKVGELLYNEQFFGPGTRLTVL.

The chain joins TRBV2 to TRBJ2-3; D not resolved. Germline CDR1 and CDR2: SNHLY and FYNNEI. The CDR3 length is 13 residues. With 8 bases removed from V and 1 base from J, the gap between germline ends came to 10 bases. CDR3 in amino acids: CASGVTRTDTQYF. The CDR3 DNA is TGTGCCAGCGGAGTGACGCGCACAGATACGCAGTATTTT.

The rearrangement links TRBV14 to TRBJ1-1; 8 positions match TRBD1. The germline V gene encodes CDR1 SGHDN and CDR2 FVKESK. V trimming: 3 bases; J trimming: 1 base; junction bases outside the gene matches: 4. This CDR3 has 15 residues. The CDR3 spells CASSQVTGGNTEAFF. CDR3 nucleotide sequence: TGTGCCAGCAGCCAGGTCACAGGGGGGAACACTGAAGCTTTCTTT. Filled out from reference TRBV14 and TRBJ1-1, the complete variable domain reads EAGVTQFPSHSVIEKGQTVTLRCDPISGHDNLYWYRRVMGKEIKFLLHFVKESKQDESGMPNNRFLAERTGGTYSTLKVQPAELEDSGVYFCASSQVTGGNTEAFFGQGTRLTVV.

The chain combines TRBV11-3 with TRBJ2-1, with 7 bases that match TRBD2. CDR3 length: 17 amino acids. After removal of 4 bases from V and 5 bases from J, the junction contained 14 bases not matched to a gene. Germline V CDR1 and CDR2: SGHNT, YENEEA. CDR3 residues: CASSSPQAGRRDNEQFF. Here the CDR3 DNA reads TGTGCCAGCAGCTCCCCTCAAGCGGGGCGTCGTGACAATGAGCAGTTCTTC. Using reference TRBV11-3 and TRBJ2-1 for the parts outside the CDR3, the full variable domain is EAGVVQSPRYKIIEKKQPVAFWCNPISGHNTLYWYLQNLGQGPELLIRYENEEAVDDSQLPKDRFSAERLKGVDSTLKIQPAELGDSAVYLCASSSPQAGRRDNEQFFGPGTRLTVL.

This clone was counted a few times. This chain connects TRBV21-1 to TRBJ2-1; no check of the table's D call, TRBD1, against the DNA was made. TRBV21-1 is termed a pseudogene. This CDR3 is built from 15 residues. The CDR3 spells CASSKTLGQYNEQFF. The CDR3 DNA reads as TGTGCCAGCAGCAAAACCCTCGGACAGTACAATGAGCAGTTCTTC.

This clone appeared once. The chain links TRBV5-1 to TRBJ1-2, with 7 bases fitting TRBD1. The CDR3 sequence is 14 residues long. Trimming at V came to 4 bases and at J to 6 bases, leaving 9 bases not matched to a gene. The germline V gene encodes CDR1 SGHRS and CDR2 YFSETQ. Here the CDR3 reads CASSVHRGDNGYTF. CDR3 DNA sequence: TGCGCCAGCAGCGTTCACAGGGGCGATAATGGCTACACCTTC.

This clone was detected only once. The chain is built from TRBV5-4 and TRBJ1-2, with D possibly TRBD1 on 5 matching bases. CDR1 and CDR2 from the germline V gene are SGHNT and YYREEE (reference sequence). Deletions cut 1 base from V and 5 bases from J, with 12 bases between. The CDR3 is 14 residues long. The CDR3 DNA is TGTGCCAGCAGCTTGATCGGGGGTCGATATGGCTACACCTTC. This codes for CASSLIGGRYGYTF.

The chain combines TRBV20-1 with TRBJ2-2; 11 nucleotides agree with TRBD2. The CDR3 spans 16 residues. The V and J ends lost 3 bases and 5 bases, in that order; junction bases with no gene match: 8. The germline V gene has CDR1 DFQATT and CDR2 SNEGSKA (reference sequence). CDR3 bases: TGCAGTGCTAGTACTAGCGGGGGAGGGGGTACCGGGGAGCTGTTTTTT. Its protein is CSASTSGGGGTGELFF.

The CDR3 DNA is TGTGCCAGCAGCCCCCGGGACAGGTCATGGGAGAGCTACACCTTC. Translating it yields CASSPRDRSWESYTF. The chain joins TRBV28 to TRBJ1-2; 8 bases line up with TRBD1. V dropped 6 bases and J dropped 9; count of bases not matched to a gene: 15. The length of the CDR3 is 15 residues. Germline CDR1 is MDHEN and CDR2 is SYDVKM.

This chain connects TRBV29-1 to TRBJ2-1; D is unclear. Trimming pared 6 bases from V and 2 bases from J, leaving 11 bases between. This CDR3 spans 13 amino acids. Looked up from germline, CDR1 is SQVTM and CDR2 is ANQGSEA. CDR3: CSVADSAYNEQFF. For the CDR3, the DNA is TGCAGCGTCGCCGACTCCGCCTACAATGAGCAGTTCTTC.

This clone was seen repeatedly, ten times or more. The rearrangement links TRBV9 to TRBJ2-1; D remains ambiguous. This CDR3 is 13 amino acids long. With 2 bases removed from V and 5 bases from J, the gap between germline ends came to 8 bases. The germline gives CDR1 SGDLS, CDR2 YYNGEE. CDR3 sequence: CASSVDIHNEQFF. DNA of the CDR3: TGTGCCAGCAGCGTCGATATCCACAATGAGCAGTTCTTC.

V gene TRBV7-6 combines with J gene TRBJ2-5; D not certain. Germline CDR1 SGHVS, CDR2 FNYEAQ. Deletions cut 0 bases from V and 1 base from J, with 9 bases between. CDR3 length: 15 residues. The CDR3 DNA is TGTGCCAGCAGCTTAGCGGGTGTACTCCAAGAGACCCAGTACTTC. It yields the protein CASSLAGVLQETQYF.

The chain combines TRBV6-2 or TRBV6-3 with TRBJ2-3, with D uncertain. Germline-derived CDR1 and CDR2 are MNHEY and SVGEGT. This CDR3 is 13 amino acids long. Deletions cut 6 bases from V and 0 bases from J, with 7 bases between. For the CDR3, the DNA is TGTGCCAGCAGGCCTACTAGCACAGATACGCAGTATTTT. Translation: CASRPTSTDTQYF.

The J gene is TRBJ1-6, the V gene TRBV5-4, with D tentatively TRBD1 (5 bases). CDR3 length: 14 residues. Trimming cost V 7 bases and J 7 bases, with 15 bases left between them. Germline CDR1 is SGHNT and CDR2 is YYREEE (reference sequence). For the CDR3, the DNA is TGTGCCAGCGCCCTGTGGGAGGGGAATTCACCCCTCCACTTT. Its translation: CASALWEGNSPLHF.

This clone was seen once. CDR3 region: CASSLVRASGGSEAFF. Written as DNA, the CDR3 is TGTGCCAGCAGCTTAGTGAGGGCTTCAGGGGGCTCCGAGGCTTTCTTT. V is TRBV7-2 and J is TRBJ1-1, with 8 bases aligning to TRBD1. V dropped 1 base and J dropped 11; count of bases not matched to a gene: 15. Per germline, CDR1 SGHTA and CDR2 FQGNSA. CDR3 length: 16 residues.

The V gene is TRBV7-9, the J gene TRBJ1-2, with no clear D. This CDR3 region has 12 residues. V dropped 8 bases and J dropped 4 bases, with 11 bases sitting between them. Germline CDR1 is SEHNR and CDR2 is FQNEAQ (reference sequence). DNA of the CDR3: TGTGCCAGCGCCCCTAATCTCTATGGCTACACCTTC. It translates to CASAPNLYGYTF.

The genes are TRBV5-1 and TRBJ1-2; D not certain. CDR3 length: 15 residues. Germline CDR1 SGHRS, CDR2 YFSETQ. Trimming pared 0 bases from V and 3 bases from J, leaving 12 bases between. The DNA for the CDR3 is TGCGCCAGCAGCTTGGCCGGCGGGAGCCACTATGGCTACACCTTC. It codes for CASSLAGGSHYGYTF.